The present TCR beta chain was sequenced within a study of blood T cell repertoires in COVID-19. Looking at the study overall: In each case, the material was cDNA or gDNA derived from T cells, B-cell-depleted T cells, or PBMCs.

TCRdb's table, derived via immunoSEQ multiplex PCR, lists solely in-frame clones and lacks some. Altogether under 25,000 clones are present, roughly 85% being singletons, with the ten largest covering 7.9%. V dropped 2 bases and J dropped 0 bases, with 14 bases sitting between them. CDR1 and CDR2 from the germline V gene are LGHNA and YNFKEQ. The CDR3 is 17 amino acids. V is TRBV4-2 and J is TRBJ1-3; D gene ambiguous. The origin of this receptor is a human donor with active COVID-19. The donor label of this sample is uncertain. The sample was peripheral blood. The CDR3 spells CASSQPLTGFSGNTIYF. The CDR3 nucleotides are TGTGCCAGCAGCCAACCATTAACCGGGTTCTCTGGAAACACCATATATTTT.